The 17 T cell receptor beta chains below come from one sample, sequenced in a study of cytomegalovirus exposure and HLA in healthy donors. PCR used 60 Vbeta primers and 13 Jbeta primers. The table came from immunoSEQ multiplex PCR; TCRdb's copy has only in-frame clones and leaves some out. The table shows under 100,000 clones, with 70% occurring only once. The sample consisted of PBMCs. The receptor source for this set is a woman aged 50 to 60 in good health and CMV-seropositive.

This clone was seen just once. CDR3 sequence (DNA): TGTGCCAGCAGCCAAGACCCCCGACAGATGAACACTGAAGCTTTCTTT. The encoded protein is CASSQDPRQMNTEAFF. The rearrangement joins TRBV14 to TRBJ1-1, with D tentatively TRBD1 (5 bases). Trimming took 0 bases from V and 0 from J, leaving 11 bases between them. Germline V gene data show CDR1 as SGHDN and CDR2 as FVKESK. The CDR3 covers 16 residues.

V and J are TRBV12-5 and TRBJ2-2; D might be TRBD2 (6 bases). The CDR3 totals 16 residues. Germline values: CDR1 LGHNT, CDR2 FRNRAP. The V gene lost 2 bases and the J gene lost 4 bases, with 14 bases spanning the gap. CDR3 coding DNA: TGTGCTAGTGGTTTGAGGCCCGGGAGCGTCACCGGGGAGCTGTTTTTT. It is translated as CASGLRPGSVTGELFF. Complete variable domain (other parts from reference TRBV12-5 and TRBJ2-2): DARVTQTPRHKVTEMGQEVTMRCQPILGHNTVFWYRQTMMQGLELLAYFRNRAPLDDSGMPKDRFSAEMPDATLATLKIQPSEPRDSAVYFCASGLRPGSVTGELFFGEGSRLTVL.

This clone was detected only a few times. The V and J genes are TRBV5-6 and TRBJ2-2, with 14 bases fitting TRBD2. V was pared by 3 bases and J by 3 bases, with 1 base of the junction left unmatched. Per germline, CDR1 SGHDT and CDR2 YYEEEE. The CDR3 is made up of 16 amino acids. CDR3 in amino acids: CASSWGLAGDTGELFF. The CDR3 nucleotides read TGTGCCAGCAGCTGGGGACTAGCGGGAGACACCGGGGAGCTGTTTTTT.

This rearrangement joins TRBV28 to TRBJ1-2; D possibly corresponds to TRBD1 (5 bases). The CDR3 runs to 14 residues. Germline V gene data show CDR1 as MDHEN and CDR2 as SYDVKM. V was pared by 2 bases and J by 8 bases, with 15 bases between. The CDR3: CASSLVSGLRGYTF. The CDR3 region has the DNA TGTGCCAGCAGTTTAGTTTCAGGGCTTCGGGGCTACACCTTC.

The chain links TRBV9 to TRBJ2-1, with D possibly matching TRBD2 (7 bases). The CDR3 has 16 residues. From germline, CDR1 is SGDLS and CDR2 YYNGEE. V lost 0 bases and J 8 bases, leaving 18 bases between the germline ends. The CDR3 DNA reads TGTGCCAGCAGCGTAGAGTCGGGGAGGGGGGGCTATGAGCAGTTCTTC. Its translation is CASSVESGRGGYEQFF.

This chain connects TRBV7-8 to TRBJ2-7; D might be TRBD1 (5 bases). The CDR3 is 14 amino acids. Trimming removed 5 bases from V and 0 bases from J, with 11 bases in between. Germline CDR1 and CDR2: SGHVS and FQNEAQ. The CDR3 nucleotides read TGTGCCAGCAGCCCCTGGACATACTCCTACGAGCAGTACTTC. Protein product: CASSPWTYSYEQYF.

V is TRBV9 and J is TRBJ1-1, with 7 positions matching TRBD1. The CDR3 spans 14 residues. With 5 bases clipped from V and 3 bases from J, the junction kept 7 bases outside the gene matches. Germline V gene sequence: CDR1 SGDLS, CDR2 YYNGEE. For the CDR3, the DNA is TGTGCCAGCAGTCGAGGGGGCGCGGACACTGAAGCTTTCTTT. Protein: CASSRGGADTEAFF.

The J gene is TRBJ2-7, the V gene TRBV19, with 12 bases matching TRBD1. Germline values: CDR1 LNHDA, CDR2 SQIVND (reference sequence). This CDR3 is 16 amino acids long. With 3 bases clipped from V and 6 bases from J, the junction kept 9 bases outside the gene matches. The CDR3 sequence: CASSITGTGGFTEQYF. DNA for the CDR3: TGTGCCAGTAGTATTACCGGGACAGGGGGCTTTACCGAGCAGTACTTC.

This chain joins TRBV6-6 and TRBJ1-1, with D perhaps TRBD1 (6 bases). Per the germline V gene, CDR1 is MNHNY and CDR2 is SVGAGI (reference sequence). Trimming stripped 4 bases from V and 3 bases from J, with 15 bases between. The CDR3 sequence is 15 residues long. This CDR3 is CASSSPGQRDTEAFF. CDR3 nucleotide sequence: TGTGCCAGCAGTTCCCCGGGACAACGAGACACTGAAGCTTTCTTT.

The chain uses TRBV10-3 and TRBJ2-6; possibly TRBD2 for D (6 bases). The CDR3 is 15 residues long. CDR1 is ENHRY and CDR2 is SYGVKD in the germline V gene. Trimming removed 2 bases from V and 6 bases from J, with 11 bases in between. CDR3 DNA: TGTGCCATCAGTGAGCCGCGGGGAGAGGCCAACGTCCTGACTTTC. Translating it yields CAISEPRGEANVLTF.

The chain links TRBV2 to TRBJ1-4; D unclear. Trimming stripped 7 bases from V and 4 bases from J, with 10 bases between. In germline, CDR1 is SNHLY, CDR2 FYNNEI. The CDR3 is 13 amino acids. The CDR3 loop reads CASIGSFNEKLFF. The CDR3 DNA sequence: TGTGCCAGCATAGGTAGCTTTAATGAAAAACTGTTTTTT.

The V and J genes are TRBV27 and TRBJ2-7; possibly TRBD1 for D (6 bases). The CDR3 consists of 15 residues. The ends were cut back, 5 bases at V and 4 bases at J, with 18 bases in the middle. Germline V gene data show CDR1 as MNHEY and CDR2 as SMNVEV (reference sequence). This CDR3 is CASSLVGGRGYEQYF. The DNA for the CDR3 is TGTGCCAGCAGTCTGGTTGGGGGCAGGGGTTACGAGCAGTACTTC.

This chain joins TRBV30 and TRBJ1-1, with D tentatively TRBD1 (5 bases). The CDR3 contains 14 residues. The germline gives CDR1 GTSNPN, CDR2 SVGIG (reference sequence). Trimming left V 2 bases short and J 0 bases short, with 10 bases between. The DNA of the CDR3 is TGTGCCTGGAGTTTCGTGACAGTGAACACTGAAGCTTTCTTT. Translating gives CAWSFVTVNTEAFF. Drawing the rest from reference TRBV30 and TRBJ1-1, the complete variable domain is SQTIHQWPATLVQPVGSPLSLECTVEGTSNPNLYWYRQAAGRGLQLLFYSVGIGQISSEVPQNLSASRPQDRQFILSSKKLLLSDSGFYLCAWSFVTVNTEAFFGQGTRLTVV.

This chain connects TRBV11-2 to TRBJ2-1, with a tentative D call TRBD2 (7 bases). The V gene's germline CDR1 is SGHAT and CDR2 FQNNGV. CDR3 length: 16 amino acids. Trimming took 3 bases from V and 8 from J, leaving 20 bases between them. The CDR3 is CASSFGGRGGRDEQFF. The CDR3 DNA reads TGTGCCAGCAGCTTCGGCGGGAGAGGGGGTAGGGATGAGCAGTTCTTC.

V and J are TRBV7-2 and TRBJ2-7, with TRBD1 identical over 9 bases. This CDR3 has 15 amino acids. The germline CDR1 and CDR2 sequences are SGHTA and FQGNSA. V lost 10 bases, J lost 3 bases, and 13 bases stayed unmatched. The CDR3 DNA reads TGTGCCATCCGACCTGAGGGGACAGGGATCTACGAGCAGTACTTC. As protein: CAIRPEGTGIYEQYF.

This chain links TRBV9 with TRBJ2-2; D is ambiguous. The CDR3 runs 13 residues. Trimming removed 1 base from V and 2 bases from J, with 3 bases in between. CDR1 and CDR2 (germline): SGDLS, YYNGEE. DNA of the CDR3: TGTGCCAGCAGCGTAAGCAACACCGGGGAGCTGTTTTTT. Translated: CASSVSNTGELFF.

V is TRBV7-2 and J is TRBJ1-2; tentatively, D is TRBD1 (5 bases). The CDR3 extends over 16 amino acids. Germline V lookup: CDR1 SGHTA, CDR2 FQGNSA. With 0 bases removed from V and 3 bases from J, the gap between germline ends came to 14 bases. The CDR3 loop is CASSLAGGRNHYGYTF. DNA of the CDR3: TGTGCCAGCAGCTTAGCGGGGGGACGGAACCACTATGGCTACACCTTC. The full variable domain, its missing parts supplied by reference TRBV7-2 and TRBJ1-2, is GAGVSQSPSNKVTEKGKDVELRCDPISGHTALYWYRQSLGQGLEFLIYFQGNSAPDKSGLPSDRFSAERTGGSVSTLTIQRTQQEDSAVYLCASSLAGGRNHYGYTFGSGTRLTVV.